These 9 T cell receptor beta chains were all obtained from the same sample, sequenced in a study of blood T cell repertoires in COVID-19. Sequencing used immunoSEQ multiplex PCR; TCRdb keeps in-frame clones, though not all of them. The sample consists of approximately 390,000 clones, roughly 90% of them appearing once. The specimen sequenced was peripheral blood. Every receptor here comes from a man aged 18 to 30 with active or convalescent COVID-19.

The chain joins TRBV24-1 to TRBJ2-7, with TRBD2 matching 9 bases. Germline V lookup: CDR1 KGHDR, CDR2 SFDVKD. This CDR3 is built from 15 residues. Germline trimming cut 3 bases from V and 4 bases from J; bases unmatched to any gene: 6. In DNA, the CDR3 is TGTGCCACCAGTGATGCCCTAGCGGGAAGATACGAGCAGTACTTC. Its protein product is CATSDALAGRYEQYF.

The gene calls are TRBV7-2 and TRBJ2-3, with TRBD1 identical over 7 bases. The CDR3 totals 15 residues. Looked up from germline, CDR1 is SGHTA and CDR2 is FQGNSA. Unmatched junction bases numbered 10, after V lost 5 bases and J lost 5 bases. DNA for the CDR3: TGTGCCAGCAGCCCGCAGGGCTCAGGGGGAGATACGCAGTATTTT. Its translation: CASSPQGSGGDTQYF.

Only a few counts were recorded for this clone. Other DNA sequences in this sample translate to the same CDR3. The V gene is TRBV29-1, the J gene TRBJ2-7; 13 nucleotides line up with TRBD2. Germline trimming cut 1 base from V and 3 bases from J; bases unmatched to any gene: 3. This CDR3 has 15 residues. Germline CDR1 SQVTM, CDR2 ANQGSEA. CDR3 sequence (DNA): TGCAGCGTTGAAGGCGGGACTAGCGGGGACTACGAGCAGTACTTC. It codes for CSVEGGTSGDYEQYF.

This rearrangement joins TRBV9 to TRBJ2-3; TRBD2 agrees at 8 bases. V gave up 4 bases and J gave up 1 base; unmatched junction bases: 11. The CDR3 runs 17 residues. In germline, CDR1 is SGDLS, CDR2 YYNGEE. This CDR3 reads CASSFPDALAGTDTQYF. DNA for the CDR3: TGTGCCAGCAGCTTCCCGGACGCACTAGCGGGCACAGATACGCAGTATTTT.

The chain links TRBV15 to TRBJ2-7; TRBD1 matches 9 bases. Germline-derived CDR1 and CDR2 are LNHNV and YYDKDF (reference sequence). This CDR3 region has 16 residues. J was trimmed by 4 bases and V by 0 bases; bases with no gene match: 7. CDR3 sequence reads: CATSRDLRQGVYEQYF. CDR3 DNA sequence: TGTGCCACCAGCAGAGATCTGCGACAGGGGGTTTACGAGCAGTACTTC.

The CDR3 region is CASSYWDRDMNTEAFF. CDR3 in DNA: TGTGCCAGCAGCTATTGGGACAGGGACATGAACACTGAAGCTTTCTTT. The rearrangement uses TRBV7-9 and TRBJ1-1; the match to TRBD1 covers 9 bases. CDR1 and CDR2 (germline): SEHNR, FQNEAQ (reference sequence). J was trimmed by 0 bases and V by 4 bases; bases with no gene match: 6. The CDR3 length is 16 residues.

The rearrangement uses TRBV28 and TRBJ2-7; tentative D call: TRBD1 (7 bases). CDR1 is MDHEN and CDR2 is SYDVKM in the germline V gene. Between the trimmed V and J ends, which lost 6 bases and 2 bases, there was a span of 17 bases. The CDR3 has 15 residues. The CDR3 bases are TGTGCCAGCAGCTCGACAGGGAGGCAAACCTACGAGCAGTACTTC. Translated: CASSSTGRQTYEQYF.

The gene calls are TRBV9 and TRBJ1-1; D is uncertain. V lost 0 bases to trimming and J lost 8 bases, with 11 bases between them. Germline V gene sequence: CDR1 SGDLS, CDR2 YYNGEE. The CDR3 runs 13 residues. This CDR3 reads CASSVGFREEAFF. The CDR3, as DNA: TGTGCCAGCAGCGTAGGGTTTCGAGAGGAAGCTTTCTTT.

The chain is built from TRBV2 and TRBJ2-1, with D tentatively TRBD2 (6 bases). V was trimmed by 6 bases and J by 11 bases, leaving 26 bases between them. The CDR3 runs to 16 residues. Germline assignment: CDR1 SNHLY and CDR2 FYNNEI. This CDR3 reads CASSTRATRLGSKQFF. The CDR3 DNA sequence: TGTGCCAGCAGCACAAGGGCGACTAGATTGGGCAGCAAGCAGTTCTTC.